Below, 12 T cell receptor beta chains from the same sample are listed, as sequenced in a study of shared clonotypes between healthy human individuals (dated by TCRdb to the early 2020s). The library was made by the immunoSEQ multiplex PCR assay. TCRdb mirrors the immuneACCESS table, restricted to in-frame sequences. Some clones are absent from its copies; in checked studies, under half trace to an unresolved V gene, and the reason for the others is unknown. In all, the sample holds about 2.4 million clones, and around nine tenths of those were seen once. The ten largest clones capture under 0.15% of the sample. The sequencing sample was made of naive CD4+ T cells sorted from blood. Per the publication, the cell subset or site label means: CD45RA+ positively selected. These receptor sequences come from a young man in good health.

The chain has TRBV4-3 and TRBJ2-3, with 7 bases lining up with TRBD2. The CDR3 is 16 residues long. V shed 4 bases, J shed 2 bases, and the junction held 9 bases outside the gene matches. The germline V gene encodes CDR1 LGHNA and CDR2 YSLEER. The CDR3 here is CASSPEGGSPTDTQYF. CDR3 DNA sequence: TGCGCCAGCAGCCCCGAGGGCGGGAGCCCCACAGATACGCAGTATTTT.

The chain couples TRBV5-4 to TRBJ1-1; D gene ambiguous. There are 15 residues in the CDR3. In germline, CDR1 is SGHNT, CDR2 YYREEE (reference sequence). The V end was cut by 0 bases, the J end by 1 base, with 10 bases between. The CDR3: CASSLARQANTEAFF. In nucleotides, the CDR3 is TGTGCCAGCAGCTTGGCTAGGCAGGCGAACACTGAAGCTTTCTTT.

Notes on this clone: Other DNA sequences of this sample code for an identical CDR3. CDR3 sequence reads: CASSYVGPNTEAFF. The CDR3 nucleotides read TGTGCCAGCAGTTACGTGGGCCCGAACACTGAAGCTTTCTTT. The chain has TRBV6-6 and TRBJ1-1; D is undetermined. The CDR3 sequence is 14 residues long. Germline CDR1 reads MNHNY; CDR2 reads SVGAGI (reference sequence). Deletions cut 2 bases from V and 1 base from J, with 8 bases between.

This chain uses TRBV30 with TRBJ1-6, with 8 bases that match TRBD1. The junction had 5 bases not matched to a gene; V was cut back by 1 base and J by 9 bases. CDR1 is GTSNPN and CDR2 is SVGIG in the germline V gene (reference sequence). The CDR3 runs 14 residues. In nucleotides, the CDR3 is TGTGCCTGGAGTGGGCAGGGGGCAGGTTCACCCCTCCACTTT. Protein product: CAWSGQGAGSPLHF.

This sequence joins TRBV7-2 and TRBJ2-7, with D possibly TRBD2 on 7 matching bases. The germline V gene encodes CDR1 SGHTA and CDR2 FQGNSA. The CDR3 runs to 16 residues. V was shortened by 4 bases and J by 3 bases, with 19 bases between the two germline ends. The CDR3, as DNA: TGTGCCAGCAGCTCGCCGGCGGGGGACACTTTCTACGAGCAGTACTTC. This sequence encodes CASSSPAGDTFYEQYF.

V gene TRBV7-2 combines with J gene TRBJ2-7; 13 bases agree with TRBD2. There are 15 residues in the CDR3. Germline CDR1 is SGHTA and CDR2 is FQGNSA. V was pared by 5 bases and J by 6 bases, with 7 bases of the junction left unmatched. The CDR3 reads CASSRELAGGPEQYF. The DNA for the CDR3 is TGTGCCAGCAGCCGTGAACTAGCGGGGGGGCCCGAGCAGTACTTC.

The gene calls are TRBV6-4 and TRBJ2-1; 8 positions match TRBD1. CDR3 length equals 14 residues. With V trimmed by 4 bases and J by 5 bases, 4 bases remained unmatched. The germline V gene has CDR1 MRHNA and CDR2 SNTAGT. Here the CDR3 DNA reads TGTGCCAGCAGTGCAGGGGGCGGGAACAATGAGCAGTTCTTC. Amino acid sequence: CASSAGGGNNEQFF.

This chain joins TRBV11-2 and TRBJ2-7; D may correspond to TRBD1 or TRBD2 (5 bases each). This CDR3 region has 13 residues. Germline V gives CDR1 SGHAT, CDR2 FQNNGV. V shed 5 bases and J shed 6 bases, with 14 bases lying between them. The CDR3 region has the DNA TGTGCCAGCAGCGTCGGGACCACCCCCGAGCAGTACTTC. As protein: CASSVGTTPEQYF.

This rearrangement joins TRBV10-3 to TRBJ2-3, with D unresolved. In germline, CDR1 is ENHRY, CDR2 SYGVKD. The V and J ends lost 6 bases and 5 bases respectively, with 9 bases between them. The CDR3 runs to 12 residues. CDR3 protein: CAISQIIDTQYF. DNA of the CDR3: TGTGCCATCAGCCAAATTATAGATACGCAGTATTTT.

This clone has more than one count but fewer than ten. The chain employs TRBV10-3 and TRBJ1-1, with 8 bases lining up with TRBD1. The CDR3 covers 12 residues. The germline CDR1 and CDR2 sequences are ENHRY and SYGVKD. Trimming cost V 11 bases and J 7 bases; bases outside gene matches: 9. The CDR3 DNA sequence: TGTGCCCCCGGACAGGGTCAATGTGAAGCTTTCTTT. This encodes CAPGQGQCEAFF.

In regard to this clone: The same CDR3 can be traced to other DNA sequences in this sample. This chain connects TRBV7-2 to TRBJ2-7; 12 bases line up with TRBD2. Trimming took 3 bases from V and 4 from J; bases not matched to a gene: 4. This CDR3 has 15 amino acids. The V gene's germline CDR1 is SGHTA and CDR2 FQGNSA. CDR3 sequence: CASSFLAGGPYEQYF. CDR3 bases: TGTGCCAGCAGCTTTCTAGCGGGAGGGCCGTACGAGCAGTACTTC.

Comments on this clone: The same CDR3 can be traced to other DNA sequences in this sample. This chain links TRBV12-5 with TRBJ2-7; 10 bases agree with TRBD1. Per germline, CDR1 LGHNT and CDR2 FRNRAP. The length of the CDR3 is 15 residues. Trimming cost V 4 bases and J 0 bases; bases outside gene matches: 3. This CDR3 reads CASGSGQGNSYEQYF. The CDR3 nucleotides read TGTGCTAGTGGTTCGGGACAGGGGAACTCCTACGAGCAGTACTTC.